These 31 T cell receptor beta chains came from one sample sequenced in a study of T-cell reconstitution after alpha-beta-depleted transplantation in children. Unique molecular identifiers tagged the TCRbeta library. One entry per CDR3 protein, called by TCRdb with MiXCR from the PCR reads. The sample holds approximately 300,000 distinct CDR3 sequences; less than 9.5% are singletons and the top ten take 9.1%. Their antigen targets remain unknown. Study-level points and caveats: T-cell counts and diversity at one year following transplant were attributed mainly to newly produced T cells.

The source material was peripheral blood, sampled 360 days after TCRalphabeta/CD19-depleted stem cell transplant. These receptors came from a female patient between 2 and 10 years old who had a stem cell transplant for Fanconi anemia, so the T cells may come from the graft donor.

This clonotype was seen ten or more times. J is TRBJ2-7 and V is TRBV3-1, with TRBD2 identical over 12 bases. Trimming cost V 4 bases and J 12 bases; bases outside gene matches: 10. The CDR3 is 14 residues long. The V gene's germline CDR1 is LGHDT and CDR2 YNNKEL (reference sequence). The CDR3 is CASSPRLAGERRYF. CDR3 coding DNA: TGTGCCAGCAGCCCTAGACTAGCGGGAGAACGGCGGTACTTC.

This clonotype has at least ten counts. In DNA form, the CDR3 reads TGTGCCAGCAGCGTGCGGGGAATTGGTGAGACCCAGTACTTC. Protein product: CASSVRGIGETQYF. The chain uses TRBV9 and TRBJ2-5; TRBD2 is a possible D gene (6 bases). This CDR3 has 14 residues. V lost 2 bases to trimming and J lost 5 bases, with 13 bases between them. Germline-derived CDR1 and CDR2 are SGDLS and YYNGEE.

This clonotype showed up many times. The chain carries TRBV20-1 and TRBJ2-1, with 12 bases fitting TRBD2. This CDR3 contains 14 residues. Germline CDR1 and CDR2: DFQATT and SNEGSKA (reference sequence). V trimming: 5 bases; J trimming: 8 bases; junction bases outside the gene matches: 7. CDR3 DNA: TGCAGTGCTCAGGGGACTAGCGGGTGGGATGAGCAGTTCTTC. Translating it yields CSAQGTSGWDEQFF.

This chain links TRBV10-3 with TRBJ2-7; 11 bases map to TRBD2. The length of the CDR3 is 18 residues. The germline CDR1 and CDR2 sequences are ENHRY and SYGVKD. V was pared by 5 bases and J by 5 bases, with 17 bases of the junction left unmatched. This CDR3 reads CAISLRGTSGLRGDEQYF. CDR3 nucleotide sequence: TGTGCCATCAGTTTACGGGGGACTAGCGGCCTAAGGGGGGACGAGCAGTACTTC.

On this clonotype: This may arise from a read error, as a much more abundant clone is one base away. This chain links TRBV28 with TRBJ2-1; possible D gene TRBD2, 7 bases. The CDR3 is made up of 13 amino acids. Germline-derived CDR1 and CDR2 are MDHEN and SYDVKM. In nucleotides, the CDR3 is TGTGCCCTTGGGGGGGCCTCCTGCAATGAGCAGTTCTTC. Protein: CALGGASCNEQFF.

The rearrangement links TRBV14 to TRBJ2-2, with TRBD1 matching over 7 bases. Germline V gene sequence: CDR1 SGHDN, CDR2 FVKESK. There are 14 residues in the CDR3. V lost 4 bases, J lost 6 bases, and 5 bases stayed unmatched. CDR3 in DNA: TGTGCCAGCAGCCCCTACAGGGGCGCCGGGGAGCTGTTTTTT. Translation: CASSPYRGAGELFF.

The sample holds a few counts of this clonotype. In nucleotides, the CDR3 is TGTGCCAGCAGCTTTGGGACAGAGGGCTCACCCCTCCACTTT. Amino acids: CASSFGTEGSPLHF. The chain carries TRBV7-6 and TRBJ1-6, with 7 bases identical to TRBD1. The germline V gene encodes CDR1 SGHVS and CDR2 FNYEAQ. The J segment lost 10 bases and the V segment lost 3 bases, leaving 6 bases of the junction unmatched. This CDR3 spans 14 amino acids.

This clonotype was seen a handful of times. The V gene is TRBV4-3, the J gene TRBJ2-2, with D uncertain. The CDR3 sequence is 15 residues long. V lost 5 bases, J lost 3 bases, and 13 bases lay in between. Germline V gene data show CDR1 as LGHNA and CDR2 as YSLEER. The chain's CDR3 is CASSSGPRDTGELFF. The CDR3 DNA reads TGCGCCAGCAGCTCCGGCCCTCGGGACACCGGGGAGCTGTTTTTT.

The CDR3 sequence: CSASGATVQETQYF. The CDR3 DNA sequence: TGCAGTGCTAGTGGCGCGACAGTTCAAGAGACCCAGTACTTC. V gene TRBV20-1 combines with J gene TRBJ2-5; tentative D call: TRBD1 (5 bases). V shed 3 bases and J shed 2 bases, with 13 bases lying between them. The germline V gene encodes CDR1 DFQATT and CDR2 SNEGSKA (reference sequence). The CDR3 is 14 amino acids.

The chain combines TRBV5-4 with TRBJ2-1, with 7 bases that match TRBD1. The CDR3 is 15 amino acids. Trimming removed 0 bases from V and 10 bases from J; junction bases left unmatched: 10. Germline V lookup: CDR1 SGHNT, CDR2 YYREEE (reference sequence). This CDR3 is CASSLGSRGRREQFF. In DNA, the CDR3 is TGTGCCAGCAGCTTGGGGAGTAGGGGGCGGAGGGAGCAGTTCTTC.

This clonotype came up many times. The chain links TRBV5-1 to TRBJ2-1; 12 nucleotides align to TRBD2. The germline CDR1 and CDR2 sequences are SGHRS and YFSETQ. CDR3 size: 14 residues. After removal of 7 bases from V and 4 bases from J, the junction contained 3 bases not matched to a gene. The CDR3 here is CASRLAGAYNEQFF. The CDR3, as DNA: TGCGCCAGCCGACTAGCGGGAGCATACAATGAGCAGTTCTTC.

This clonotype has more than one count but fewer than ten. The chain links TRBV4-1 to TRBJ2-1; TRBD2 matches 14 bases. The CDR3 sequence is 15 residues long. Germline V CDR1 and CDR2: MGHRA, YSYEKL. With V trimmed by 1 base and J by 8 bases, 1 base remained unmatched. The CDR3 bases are TGCGCCAGCAGCCAAGGACTAGCGGGGGGGTATGAGCAGTTCTTC. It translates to CASSQGLAGGYEQFF.

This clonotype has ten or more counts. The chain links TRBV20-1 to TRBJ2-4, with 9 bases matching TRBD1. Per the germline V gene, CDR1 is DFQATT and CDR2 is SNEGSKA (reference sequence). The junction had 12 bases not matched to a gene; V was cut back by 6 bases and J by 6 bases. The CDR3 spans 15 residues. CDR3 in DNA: TGCAGTGCCCCCTTGCCGGGACAGGGAAGAAACATTCAGTACTTC. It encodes CSAPLPGQGRNIQYF.

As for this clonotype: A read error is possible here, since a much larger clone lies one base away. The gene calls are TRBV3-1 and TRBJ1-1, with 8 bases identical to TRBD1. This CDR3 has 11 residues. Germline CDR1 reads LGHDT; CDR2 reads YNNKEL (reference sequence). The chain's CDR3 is CASCQDRGAFF. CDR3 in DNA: TGTGCCAGCTGCCAAGACAGGGGAGCTTTCTTT. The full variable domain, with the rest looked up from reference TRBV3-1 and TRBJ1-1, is DTAVSQTPKYLVTQMGNDKSIKCEQNLGHDTMYWYKQDSKKFLKIMFSYNNKELIINETVPNRFSPKSPDKAHLNLHINSLELGDSAVYFCASCQDRGAFFGQGTRLTVV.

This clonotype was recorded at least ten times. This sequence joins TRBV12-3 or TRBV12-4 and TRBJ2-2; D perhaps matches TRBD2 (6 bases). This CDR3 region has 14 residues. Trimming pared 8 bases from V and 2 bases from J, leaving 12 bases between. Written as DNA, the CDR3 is TGTGCCAGCGAACCGGGACTTAACACCGGGGAGCTGTTTTTT. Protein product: CASEPGLNTGELFF.

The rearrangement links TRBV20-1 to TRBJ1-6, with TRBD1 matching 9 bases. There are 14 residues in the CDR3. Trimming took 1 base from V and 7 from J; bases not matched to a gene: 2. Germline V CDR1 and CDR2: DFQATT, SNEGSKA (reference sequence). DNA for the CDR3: TGCAGTGCTAGAGCTGGACAGGGGAATTCACCCCTCCACTTT. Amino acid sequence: CSARAGQGNSPLHF.

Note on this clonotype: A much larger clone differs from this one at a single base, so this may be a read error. The CDR3 DNA reads as TGTGCCACCAGCAACAGGGGGTTCGCAGATGCGCAGTATTTT. It encodes CATSNRGFADAQYF. This chain joins TRBV15 and TRBJ2-3; 8 bases align to TRBD1. The germline CDR1 and CDR2 sequences are LNHNV and YYDKDF (reference sequence). The CDR3 is made up of 14 amino acids.

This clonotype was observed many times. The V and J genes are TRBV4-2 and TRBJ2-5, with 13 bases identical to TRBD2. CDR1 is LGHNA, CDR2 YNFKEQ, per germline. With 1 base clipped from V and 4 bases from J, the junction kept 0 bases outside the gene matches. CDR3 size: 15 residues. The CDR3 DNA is TGTGCCAGCAGCCAAGGACTAGCGGGGGGAGAGACCCAGTACTTC. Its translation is CASSQGLAGGETQYF.

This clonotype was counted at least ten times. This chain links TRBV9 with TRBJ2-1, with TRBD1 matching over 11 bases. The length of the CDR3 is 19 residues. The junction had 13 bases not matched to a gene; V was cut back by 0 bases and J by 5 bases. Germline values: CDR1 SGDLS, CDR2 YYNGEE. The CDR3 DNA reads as TGTGCCAGCAGCGTAGTCTTGGGGTGGGACAGGGGGTCAGACAATGAGCAGTTCTTC. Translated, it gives CASSVVLGWDRGSDNEQFF.

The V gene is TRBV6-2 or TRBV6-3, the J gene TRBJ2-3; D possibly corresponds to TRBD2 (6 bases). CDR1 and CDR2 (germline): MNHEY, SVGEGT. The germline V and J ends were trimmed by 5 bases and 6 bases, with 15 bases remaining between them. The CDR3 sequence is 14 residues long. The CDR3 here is CASSEVRGIDTQYF. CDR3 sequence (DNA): TGTGCCAGCAGTGAGGTCCGGGGGATTGATACGCAGTATTTT.

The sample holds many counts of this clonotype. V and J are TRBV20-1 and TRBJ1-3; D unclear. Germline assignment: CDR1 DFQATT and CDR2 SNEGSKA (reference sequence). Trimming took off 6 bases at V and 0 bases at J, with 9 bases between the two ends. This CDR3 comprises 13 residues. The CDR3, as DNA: TGCAGTGCCCGTATTCCCTCTGGAAACACCATATATTTT. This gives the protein CSARIPSGNTIYF.

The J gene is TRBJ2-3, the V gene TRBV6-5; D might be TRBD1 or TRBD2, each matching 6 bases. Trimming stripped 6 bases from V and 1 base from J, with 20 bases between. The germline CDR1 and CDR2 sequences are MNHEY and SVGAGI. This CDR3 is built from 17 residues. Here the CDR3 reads CASRYHSRGPRTDTQYF. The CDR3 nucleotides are TGTGCCAGCAGGTACCACTCCCGGGGGCCTCGCACAGATACGCAGTATTTT.

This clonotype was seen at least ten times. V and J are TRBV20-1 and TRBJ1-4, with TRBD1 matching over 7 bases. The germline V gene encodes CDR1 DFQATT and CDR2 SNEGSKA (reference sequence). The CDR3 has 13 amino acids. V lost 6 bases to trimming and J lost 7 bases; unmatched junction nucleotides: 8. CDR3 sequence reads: CSARTGGVEKLFF. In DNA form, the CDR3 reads TGCAGTGCCCGGACAGGAGGGGTTGAAAAACTGTTTTTT.

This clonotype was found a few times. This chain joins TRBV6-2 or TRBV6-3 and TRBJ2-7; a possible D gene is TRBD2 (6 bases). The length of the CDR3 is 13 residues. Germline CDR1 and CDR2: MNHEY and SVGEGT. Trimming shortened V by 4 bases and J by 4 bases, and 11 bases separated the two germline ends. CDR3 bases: TGTGCCAGCAGTTTTACGGGGGTTTACGAGCAGTACGTC. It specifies CASSFTGVYEQYV.

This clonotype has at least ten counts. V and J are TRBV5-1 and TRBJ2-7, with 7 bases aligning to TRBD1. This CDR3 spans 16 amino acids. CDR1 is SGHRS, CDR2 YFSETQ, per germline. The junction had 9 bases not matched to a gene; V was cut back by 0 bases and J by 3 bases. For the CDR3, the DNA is TGCGCCAGCAGCTTGGCGACAGGGAGATCGGGCTACGAGCAGTACTTC. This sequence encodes CASSLATGRSGYEQYF. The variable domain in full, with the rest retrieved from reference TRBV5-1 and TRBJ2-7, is KAGVTQTPRYLIKTRGQQVTLSCSPISGHRSVSWYQQTPGQGLQFLFEYFSETQRNKGNFPGRFSGRQFSNSRSEMNVSTLELGDSALYLCASSLATGRSGYEQYFGPGTRLTVT.

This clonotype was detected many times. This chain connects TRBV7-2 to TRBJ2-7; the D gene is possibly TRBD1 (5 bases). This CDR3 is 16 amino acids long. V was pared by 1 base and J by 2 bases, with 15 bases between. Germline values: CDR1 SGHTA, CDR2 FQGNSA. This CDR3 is CASSLGIGVYAYEQYF. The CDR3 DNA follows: TGTGCCAGCAGCTTAGGCATAGGGGTTTACGCCTACGAGCAGTACTTC.

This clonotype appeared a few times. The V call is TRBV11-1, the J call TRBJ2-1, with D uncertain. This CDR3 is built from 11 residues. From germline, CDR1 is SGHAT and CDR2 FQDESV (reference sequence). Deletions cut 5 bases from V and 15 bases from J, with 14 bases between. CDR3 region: CASSMGPSPFF. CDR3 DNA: TGTGCCAGCAGCATGGGCCCCTCTCCGTTCTTC.

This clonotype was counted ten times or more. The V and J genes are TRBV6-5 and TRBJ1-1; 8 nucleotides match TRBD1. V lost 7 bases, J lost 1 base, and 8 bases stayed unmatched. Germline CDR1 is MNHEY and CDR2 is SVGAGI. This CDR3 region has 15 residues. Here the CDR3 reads CASMVTGTGNTEAFF. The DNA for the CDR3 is TGTGCCAGCATGGTTACTGGGACAGGGAACACTGAAGCTTTCTTT.

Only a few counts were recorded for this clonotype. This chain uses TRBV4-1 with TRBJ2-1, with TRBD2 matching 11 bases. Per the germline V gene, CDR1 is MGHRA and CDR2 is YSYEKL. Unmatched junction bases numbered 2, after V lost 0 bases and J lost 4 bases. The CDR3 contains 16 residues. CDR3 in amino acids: CASSQEGLAEYNEQFF. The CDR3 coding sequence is TGCGCCAGCAGCCAAGAGGGACTAGCGGAGTACAATGAGCAGTTCTTC.

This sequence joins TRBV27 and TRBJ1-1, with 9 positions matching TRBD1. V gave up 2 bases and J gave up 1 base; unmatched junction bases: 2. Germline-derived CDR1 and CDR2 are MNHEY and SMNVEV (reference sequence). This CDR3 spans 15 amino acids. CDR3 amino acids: CASSLHRGRNTEAFF. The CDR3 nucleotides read TGTGCCAGCAGTTTACACAGGGGGCGGAACACTGAAGCTTTCTTT.

CDR3 amino acids: CASSLEGGRAETYEQYV. The DNA of the CDR3 is TGTGCCAGCAGCTTGGAGGGGGGCAGGGCGGAGACCTACGAGCAGTACGTC. This chain joins TRBV5-6 and TRBJ2-7; D may be TRBD1 or TRBD2 (6 bases each). Trimming pared 0 bases from V and 2 bases from J, leaving 18 bases between. Germline V gene lookup returns CDR1 SGHDT and CDR2 YYEEEE. CDR3 length equals 17 residues.